This record covers a single TCR beta chain. Germline CDR1 reads MNHNS; CDR2 reads SASEGT. This CDR3 region has 13 residues. Between the trimmed V and J ends, which lost 3 bases and 5 bases, there was a span of 10 bases. Data came from immunoSEQ multiplex PCR; TCRdb stores just in-frame clones and leaves some out. Of over 70,000 clones listed, roughly 92% were seen once; the top ten hold roughly 2.8%. These data originate in a study of T cell changes during pregnancy in multiple sclerosis. This sequence joins TRBV6-1 and TRBJ1-1; possibly TRBD1 for D (5 bases). This specimen consisted of peripheral blood, obtained in the third trimester of pregnancy. The TCR originated in a female donor in good health, enrolled as a control in a pregnancy study. CDR3 nucleotide sequence: TGTGCCAGCAGTGAGGGGGGGTGGACTGAAGCTTTCTTT. It yields the protein CASSEGGWTEAFF.